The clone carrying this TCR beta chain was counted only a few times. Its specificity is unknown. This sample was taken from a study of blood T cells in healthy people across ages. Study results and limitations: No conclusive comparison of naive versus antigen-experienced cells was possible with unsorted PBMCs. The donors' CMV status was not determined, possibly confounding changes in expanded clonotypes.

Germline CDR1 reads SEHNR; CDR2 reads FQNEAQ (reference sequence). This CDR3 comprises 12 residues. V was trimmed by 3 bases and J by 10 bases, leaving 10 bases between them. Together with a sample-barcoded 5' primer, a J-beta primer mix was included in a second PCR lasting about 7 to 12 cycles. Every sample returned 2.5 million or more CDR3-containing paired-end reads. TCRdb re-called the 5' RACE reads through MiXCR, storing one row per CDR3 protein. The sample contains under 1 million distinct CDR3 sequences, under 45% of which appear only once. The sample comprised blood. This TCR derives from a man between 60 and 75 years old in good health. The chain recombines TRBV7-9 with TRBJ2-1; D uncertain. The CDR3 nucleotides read TGTGCCAGCAGCTTTGCCCGCCAAGAGCAGTTCTTC. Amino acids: CASSFARQEQFF.